The T cell receptor (beta chain) under discussion was sequenced for a study of cytomegalovirus exposure and HLA in healthy donors. The study, taken as a whole, reports: Earlier analysis looked at TCR beta V segments, and most were productive about 90% or about 30% of the time. CMV antigen specificity of three CMV-associated chains was confirmed in vitro. Later analysis identified a missense DCLRE1C variant that was linked to TCR beta V- and J-gene trimming.

A word on this clone: Its antigen is currently unknown.

Germline V gene lookup returns CDR1 SGHNT and CDR2 YENEEA. The CDR3 totals 14 residues. V was pared by 5 bases and J by 3 bases, with 3 bases of the junction left unmatched. The primer mix had 60 Vbeta and 13 Jbeta primers. Generated by immunoSEQ multiplex PCR, the TCRdb table keeps only in-frame clones and is missing some. The sample has fewer than 200,000 clones, roughly 80% seen once. This chain links TRBV11-3 with TRBJ2-1, with TRBD2 matching over 8 bases. Material for sequencing was PBMCs. This receptor was obtained from a woman aged 30 to 39 in good health and CMV-seropositive. CDR3 sequence reads: CASSPGGVYNEQFF. The CDR3 nucleotides read TGTGCCAGCAGCCCCGGGGGGGTCTACAATGAGCAGTTCTTC.